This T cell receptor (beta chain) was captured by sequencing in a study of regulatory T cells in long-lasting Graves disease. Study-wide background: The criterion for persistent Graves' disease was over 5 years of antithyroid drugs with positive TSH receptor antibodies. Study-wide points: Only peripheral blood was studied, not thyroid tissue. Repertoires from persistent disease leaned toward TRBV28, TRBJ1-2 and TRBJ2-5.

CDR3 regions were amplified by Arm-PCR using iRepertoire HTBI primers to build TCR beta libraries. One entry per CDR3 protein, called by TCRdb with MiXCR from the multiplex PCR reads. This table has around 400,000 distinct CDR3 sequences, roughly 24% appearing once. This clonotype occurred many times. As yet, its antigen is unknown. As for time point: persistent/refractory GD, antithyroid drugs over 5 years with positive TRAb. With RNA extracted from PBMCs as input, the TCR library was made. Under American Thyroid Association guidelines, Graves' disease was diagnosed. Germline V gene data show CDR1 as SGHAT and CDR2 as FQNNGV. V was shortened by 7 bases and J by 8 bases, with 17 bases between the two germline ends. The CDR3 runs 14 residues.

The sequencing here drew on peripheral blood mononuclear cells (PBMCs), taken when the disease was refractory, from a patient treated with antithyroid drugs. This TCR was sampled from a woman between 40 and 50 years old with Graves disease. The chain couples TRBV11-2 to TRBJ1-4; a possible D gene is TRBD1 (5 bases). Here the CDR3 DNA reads TGTGCCAGCACCCTACGGGGGTCGGGGGAAAAACTGTTTTTT. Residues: CASTLRGSGEKLFF.